The 32 T cell receptor beta chains given below trace back to one sample, sequenced in a study of T cell clones after liver transplantation. Method: immunoSEQ multiplex PCR; TCRdb's copy keeps in-frame clones and lacks some. The sample lists fewer than 65,000 clones, roughly nine tenths occurring once. The material sequenced was CD8+ T cells from blood, taken 12 months after liver transplant. The receptors shown here come from a human patient who received a liver transplant. Part of the T cells may come from the graft donor.

The V call is TRBV29-1, the J call TRBJ1-2; D is ambiguous. The V end was cut by 4 bases, the J end by 0 bases, with 6 bases between. Germline CDR1 SQVTM, CDR2 ANQGSEA. This CDR3 spans 12 amino acids. CDR3 loop: CSVVGANYGYTF. CDR3 bases: TGCAGCGTTGTCGGGGCTAACTATGGCTACACCTTC.

The chain carries TRBV28 and TRBJ2-2, with D maybe TRBD2 (5 bases). Germline values: CDR1 MDHEN, CDR2 SYDVKM. The CDR3 has 14 residues. V lost 2 bases to trimming and J lost 6 bases, with 10 bases between them. The CDR3 bases are TGTGCCAGCAGTTTACTTAAGGGAGCCGGGGAGCTGTTTTTT. This codes for CASSLLKGAGELFF.

This clone is classed as medium-sized (0.01 to 0.1%). The chain combines TRBV19 with TRBJ1-5; 7 bases fit TRBD1. Germline CDR1 reads LNHDA; CDR2 reads SQIVND (reference sequence). V was pared by 7 bases and J by 3 bases, with 6 bases of the junction left unmatched. This CDR3 is 14 amino acids long. CDR3 sequence (DNA): TGTGCCAGTATTCCACAGGGGTACAATCAGCCCCAGCATTTT. Amino acids: CASIPQGYNQPQHF.

This clone was detected once. The chain uses TRBV19 and TRBJ2-1; 11 nucleotides align to TRBD2. This CDR3 is built from 16 residues. CDR1 and CDR2 (germline): LNHDA, SQIVND (reference sequence). V lost 6 bases, J lost 3 bases, and 7 bases stayed unmatched. The DNA for the CDR3 is TGTGCCAGTAGCCTATCCGGGACTAGCGGCTACAATGAGCAGTTCTTC. This codes for CASSLSGTSGYNEQFF.

This chain joins TRBV5-8 and TRBJ1-2; D may be TRBD1 (5 bases). This CDR3 region has 14 residues. The germline V and J ends were trimmed by 5 bases and 8 bases, with 19 bases remaining between them. Germline CDR1 SGHTS, CDR2 YDEGEE. The CDR3 DNA reads TGTGCCAGCAGAGGGTTCGGCGGCTGGGGGGGCTACACCTTC. Translation: CASRGFGGWGGYTF.

Many counts were recorded for this clone. The chain joins TRBV5-6 to TRBJ2-7; D may be TRBD2 (6 bases). Trimming removed 5 bases at V and 0 bases at J, with 9 bases between. This CDR3 comprises 13 residues. CDR1 and CDR2 from the germline V gene are SGHDT and YYEEEE. The CDR3 sequence is CASRAAGSYEQYF. The CDR3 nucleotides read TGTGCCAGCAGGGCAGCGGGCTCCTACGAGCAGTACTTC.

The J gene is TRBJ2-5, the V gene TRBV9; D is perhaps TRBD2 (6 bases). Germline loops: CDR1 SGDLS, CDR2 YYNGEE. There are 15 residues in the CDR3. V lost 7 bases, J lost 5 bases, and 21 bases lay in between. The CDR3 protein is CASGVGAGIVETQYF. CDR3 nucleotide sequence: TGTGCCAGCGGGGTTGGGGCGGGGATCGTGGAGACCCAGTACTTC.

This chain uses TRBV10-1 with TRBJ2-2; 7 bases line up with TRBD2. Germline CDR1 and CDR2: WNHNN and SYGVQD (reference sequence). With 6 bases clipped from V and 5 bases from J, the junction kept 6 bases outside the gene matches. The CDR3 length is 14 residues. In DNA form, the CDR3 reads TGCGCCAGCAGCCATGGGGGGGAGACCGGGGAGCTGTTTTTT. This sequence encodes CASSHGGETGELFF.

The chain is built from TRBV7-9 and TRBJ1-2; 9 bases map to TRBD1. J was trimmed by 8 bases and V by 1 base; bases with no gene match: 8. This CDR3 is 15 amino acids long. Germline V gene lookup returns CDR1 SEHNR and CDR2 FQNEAQ (reference sequence). CDR3: CASSLGGDRVEGYTF. The CDR3 region has the DNA TGTGCCAGCAGCTTAGGAGGGGACAGGGTTGAGGGCTACACCTTC.

This chain links TRBV10-2 with TRBJ2-3; perhaps D is TRBD1 or TRBD2 (6 bases each). The length of the CDR3 is 15 residues. Germline-derived CDR1 and CDR2 are WSHSY and SAAADI. V was trimmed by 3 bases and J by 4 bases, leaving 14 bases between them. Here the CDR3 reads CASSEIAGGADTQYF. As DNA, the CDR3 is TGCGCCAGCAGTGAAATAGCCGGGGGCGCAGATACGCAGTATTTT.

This rearrangement joins TRBV29-1 to TRBJ2-6; 7 nucleotides match TRBD2. Germline CDR1 is SQVTM and CDR2 is ANQGSEA. The junction had 10 bases not matched to a gene; V was cut back by 5 bases and J by 3 bases. There are 16 residues in the CDR3. CDR3 sequence (DNA): TGCAGCGTTAGGGAAAGCGGGACCTTTGGGGCCAACGTCCTGACTTTC. Translation gives CSVRESGTFGANVLTF.

The V gene is TRBV28, the J gene TRBJ2-6; possible D gene TRBD2, 5 bases. Trimming pared 6 bases from V and 4 bases from J, leaving 13 bases between. There are 15 residues in the CDR3. Germline CDR1 is MDHEN and CDR2 is SYDVKM. DNA for the CDR3: TGTGCCAGCAGGTTGGTGGCTAGCGGGGCCAACGTCCTGACTTTC. Residues: CASRLVASGANVLTF.

The chain employs TRBV27 and TRBJ2-7, with D possibly called TRBD1 or TRBD2 (5 bases each). V shed 3 bases and J shed 3 bases, with 12 bases lying between them. Per germline, CDR1 MNHEY and CDR2 SMNVEV (reference sequence). The CDR3 extends over 14 amino acids. The CDR3 region has the DNA TGTGCCAGCAGTTTGGGGACGGAATTCTACGAGCAGTACTTC. Residues: CASSLGTEFYEQYF.

This clone has only one observation. This chain connects TRBV11-2 to TRBJ2-5; TRBD2 agrees at 8 bases. The CDR3 totals 14 residues. V trimming: 5 bases; J trimming: 5 bases; junction bases outside the gene matches: 7. Germline CDR1 reads SGHAT; CDR2 reads FQNNGV. This chain's CDR3 is CASSARTSRETQYF. The CDR3 DNA reads as TGTGCCAGCAGCGCCAGGACTAGCCGGGAGACCCAGTACTTC. Based on the CDR3 plus reference TRBV11-2 and TRBJ2-5, the full variable domain is EAGVAQSPRYKIIEKRQSVAFWCNPISGHATLYWYQQILGQGPKLLIQFQNNGVVDDSQLPKDRFSAERLKGVDSTLKIQPAKLEDSAVYLCASSARTSRETQYFGPGTRLLVL.

This rearrangement joins TRBV4-3 to TRBJ2-7; 8 positions match TRBD2. This CDR3 is built from 14 residues. V lost 1 base, J lost 5 bases, and 4 bases stayed unmatched. The V gene's germline CDR1 is LGHNA and CDR2 YSLEER. The CDR3 sequence: CASSQGTSSHEQYF. The CDR3 coding sequence is TGCGCCAGCAGCCAAGGGACTAGCTCGCACGAGCAGTACTTC.

The chain links TRBV10-1 to TRBJ1-1; TRBD1 is a possible D gene (6 bases). This CDR3 is built from 13 residues. V shed 6 bases and J shed 3 bases, with 11 bases lying between them. The V gene's germline CDR1 is WNHNN and CDR2 SYGVQD (reference sequence). CDR3 sequence reads: CASSPGHYTEAFF. The CDR3 region has the DNA TGCGCCAGCAGCCCGGGACACTACACTGAAGCTTTCTTT.

The chain uses TRBV4-3 and TRBJ2-7; D possibly corresponds to TRBD2 (5 bases). The CDR3 sequence is 15 residues long. Trimming removed 0 bases at V and 0 bases at J, with 9 bases between. Germline CDR1 reads LGHNA; CDR2 reads YSLEER. The CDR3 loop reads CASSQDWRASYEQYF. CDR3 DNA sequence: TGCGCCAGCAGCCAAGATTGGCGGGCCTCCTACGAGCAGTACTTC.

The gene calls are TRBV19 and TRBJ2-1, with a possible D match to TRBD1 (6 bases). V was pared by 6 bases and J by 6 bases, with 15 bases between. The CDR3 loop spans 14 amino acids. Looked up from germline, CDR1 is LNHDA and CDR2 is SQIVND (reference sequence). CDR3 DNA: TGTGCCAGTAGCCCCGGGACATTGGTCAATGAGCAGTTCTTC. Residues: CASSPGTLVNEQFF.

The rearrangement uses TRBV7-2 and TRBJ2-5; D is unresolved. This CDR3 comprises 15 residues. Looked up from germline, CDR1 is SGHTA and CDR2 is FQGNSA. V lost 1 base and J 4 bases, leaving 13 bases between the germline ends. This CDR3 is CASSLEGLTGETQYF. The CDR3 nucleotides are TGTGCCAGCAGCTTAGAGGGCCTCACGGGAGAGACCCAGTACTTC.

The chain employs TRBV28 and TRBJ2-1, with 7 bases lining up with TRBD2. The CDR3 contains 16 residues. V shed 2 bases, J shed 3 bases, and the junction held 7 bases outside the gene matches. Per the germline V gene, CDR1 is MDHEN and CDR2 is SYDVKM. The CDR3 region has the DNA TGTGCCAGCAGTTTACTCATCCGGGACTACTACAATGAGCAGTTCTTC. This gives the protein CASSLLIRDYYNEQFF.

The sample holds a few counts of this clone. V usage is TRBV19 and J usage is TRBJ1-2; D is perhaps TRBD1 (5 bases). V was cut by 3 bases and J by 4 bases, with 9 bases left in between. In germline, CDR1 is LNHDA, CDR2 SQIVND (reference sequence). There are 13 residues in the CDR3. The CDR3: CASSIQGLYGYTF. The CDR3 DNA is TGTGCCAGTAGTATCCAGGGCCTCTATGGCTACACCTTC.

V usage is TRBV4-3 and J usage is TRBJ1-1; D is ambiguous. V was shortened by 6 bases and J by 0 bases, with 11 bases between the two germline ends. The V gene's germline CDR1 is LGHNA and CDR2 YSLEER. CDR3 length equals 14 residues. The CDR3 sequence is CASRPRDMNTEAFF. CDR3 sequence (DNA): TGCGCCAGCAGACCCCGAGATATGAACACTGAAGCTTTCTTT.

J is TRBJ2-3 and V is TRBV6-4; 12 nucleotides line up with TRBD2. After removal of 3 bases from V and 5 bases from J, the junction contained 6 bases not matched to a gene. The germline gives CDR1 MRHNA, CDR2 SNTAGT. The length of the CDR3 is 16 residues. The CDR3: CASSETSGRGLDTQYF. In DNA, the CDR3 is TGTGCCAGCAGTGAGACTAGCGGGAGAGGGTTAGATACGCAGTATTTT.

The V and J genes are TRBV2 and TRBJ2-7; D is uncertain. Germline V gene data show CDR1 as SNHLY and CDR2 as FYNNEI. V dropped 6 bases and J dropped 3 bases, with 3 bases sitting between them. This CDR3 region has 10 residues. This chain's CDR3 is CASRLYEQYF. For the CDR3, the DNA is TGTGCCAGCAGACTCTACGAGCAGTACTTC.

The chain is built from TRBV4-1 and TRBJ1-4; D call uncertain. Germline V lookup: CDR1 MGHRA, CDR2 YSYEKL. The CDR3 totals 16 residues. The V and J ends lost 1 base and 0 bases respectively, with 9 bases between them. CDR3 sequence reads: CASSQVDGATNEKLFF. The CDR3 coding sequence is TGCGCCAGCAGCCAAGTTGACGGTGCAACTAATGAAAAACTGTTTTTT.

This sequence joins TRBV27 and TRBJ2-1, with 11 bases matching TRBD2. Per the germline V gene, CDR1 is MNHEY and CDR2 is SMNVEV (reference sequence). Trimming took 4 bases from V and 0 from J; bases not matched to a gene: 11. The CDR3 is made up of 19 amino acids. CDR3 residues: CASSSLRGTSGSSYNEQFF. The CDR3 bases are TGTGCCAGCAGTTCTCTCCGAGGGACTAGCGGTAGCTCCTACAATGAGCAGTTCTTC.

The J gene is TRBJ2-3, the V gene TRBV29-1; no firm D call. V was trimmed by 7 bases and J by 2 bases, leaving 13 bases between them. The CDR3 is 13 amino acids. Germline CDR1 reads SQVTM; CDR2 reads ANQGSEA. This CDR3 reads CSALAEHTDTQYF. DNA for the CDR3: TGCAGCGCACTTGCTGAACACACAGATACGCAGTATTTT.

J is TRBJ2-7 and V is TRBV4-2, with 12 bases lining up with TRBD1. Trimming took 3 bases from V and 3 from J; bases not matched to a gene: 15. The CDR3 covers 19 residues. The germline CDR1 and CDR2 sequences are LGHNA and YNFKEQ. The CDR3 DNA reads TGTGCCAGCAGCCAGGAGGGACAGGGGGCCCCAGGGGCTTTCTACGAGCAGTACTTC. It is translated as CASSQEGQGAPGAFYEQYF.

The chain links TRBV6-1 to TRBJ2-1, with TRBD1 matching over 8 bases. The CDR3 totals 16 residues. The germline CDR1 and CDR2 sequences are MNHNS and SASEGT. Trimming took 4 bases from V and 2 from J; bases not matched to a gene: 7. CDR3 coding DNA: TGTGCCAGCAGTGTATACAGGGGGTATGCCTACAATGAGCAGTTCTTC. Translating gives CASSVYRGYAYNEQFF.

This chain joins TRBV2 and TRBJ2-1, with D tentatively TRBD1 (5 bases). CDR3 size: 11 residues. Per germline, CDR1 SNHLY and CDR2 FYNNEI. The V end lost 5 bases, the J end lost 7 bases, and 6 bases lay between the germline ends. CDR3 sequence: CASSRGNEQFF. In nucleotides, the CDR3 is TGTGCCAGCAGTAGGGGTAATGAGCAGTTCTTC.

The chain employs TRBV7-8 and TRBJ2-7; D unresolved. The germline gives CDR1 SGHVS, CDR2 FQNEAQ. Deletions cut 3 bases from V and 2 bases from J, with 8 bases between. The CDR3 runs 13 residues. The CDR3 spells CASSFIVTYEQYF. In DNA, the CDR3 is TGTGCCAGCAGCTTTATCGTAACCTACGAGCAGTACTTC.

By frequency in the sample, this clone is medium-sized. The chain links TRBV5-6 to TRBJ2-7; D is uncertain. Between the trimmed V and J ends, which lost 4 bases and 0 bases, there was a span of 8 bases. The germline CDR1 and CDR2 sequences are SGHDT and YYEEEE. This CDR3 is 13 amino acids long. CDR3 sequence reads: CASSPPLSYEQYF. CDR3 sequence (DNA): TGTGCCAGCAGCCCCCCCCTCTCCTACGAGCAGTACTTC.